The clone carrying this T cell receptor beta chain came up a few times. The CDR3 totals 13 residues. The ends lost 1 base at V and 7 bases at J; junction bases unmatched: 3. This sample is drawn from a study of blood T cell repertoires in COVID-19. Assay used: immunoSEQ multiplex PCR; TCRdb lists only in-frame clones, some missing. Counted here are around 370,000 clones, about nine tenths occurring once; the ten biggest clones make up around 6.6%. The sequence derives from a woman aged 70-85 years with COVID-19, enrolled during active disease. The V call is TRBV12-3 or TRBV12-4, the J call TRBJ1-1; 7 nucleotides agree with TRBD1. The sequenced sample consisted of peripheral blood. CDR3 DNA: TGTGCCAGCAGTTTAGACAGGGGAATTGAAGCTTTCTTT. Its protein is CASSLDRGIEAFF.